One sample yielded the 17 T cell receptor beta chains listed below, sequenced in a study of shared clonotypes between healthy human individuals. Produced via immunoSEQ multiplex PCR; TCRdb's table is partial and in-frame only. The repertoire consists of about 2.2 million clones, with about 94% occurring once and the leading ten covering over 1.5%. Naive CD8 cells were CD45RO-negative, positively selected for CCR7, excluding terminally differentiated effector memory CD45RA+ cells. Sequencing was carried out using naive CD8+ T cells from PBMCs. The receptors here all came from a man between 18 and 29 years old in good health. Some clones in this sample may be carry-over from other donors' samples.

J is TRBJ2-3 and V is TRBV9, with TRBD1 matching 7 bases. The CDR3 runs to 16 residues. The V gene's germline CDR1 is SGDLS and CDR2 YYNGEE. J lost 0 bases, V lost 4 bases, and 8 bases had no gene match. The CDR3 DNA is TGTGCCAGCAGCCTCCCGACAGGGTTTAGCACAGATACGCAGTATTTT. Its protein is CASSLPTGFSTDTQYF.

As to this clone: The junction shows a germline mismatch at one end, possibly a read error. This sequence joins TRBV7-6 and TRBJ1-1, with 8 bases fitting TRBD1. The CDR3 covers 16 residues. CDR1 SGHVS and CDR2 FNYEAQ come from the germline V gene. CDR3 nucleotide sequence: TGTGCCAGCAGCCCCCCTTGGACAGGGATGAATACTGAAGCTTTCTTT. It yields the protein CASSPPWTGMNTEAFF. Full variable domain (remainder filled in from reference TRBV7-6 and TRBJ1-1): GAGVSQSPRYKVTKRGQDVALRCDPISGHVSLYWYRQALGQGPEFLTYFNYEAQQDKSGLPNDRFSAERPEGSISTLTIQRTEQRDSAMYRCASSPPWTGMNTEAFFGQGTRLTVV.

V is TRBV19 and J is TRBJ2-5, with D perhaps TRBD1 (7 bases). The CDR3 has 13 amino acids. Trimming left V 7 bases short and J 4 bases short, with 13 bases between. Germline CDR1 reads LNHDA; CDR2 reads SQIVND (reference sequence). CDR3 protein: CASNLQGGETQYF. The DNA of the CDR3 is TGTGCCAGTAATCTCCAGGGGGGAGAGACCCAGTACTTC. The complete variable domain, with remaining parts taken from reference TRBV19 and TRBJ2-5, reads DGGITQSPKYLFRKEGQNVTLSCEQNLNHDAMYWYRQDPGQGLRLIYYSQIVNDFQKGDIAEGYSVSREKKESFPLTVTSAQKNPTAFYLCASNLQGGETQYFGPGTRLLVL.

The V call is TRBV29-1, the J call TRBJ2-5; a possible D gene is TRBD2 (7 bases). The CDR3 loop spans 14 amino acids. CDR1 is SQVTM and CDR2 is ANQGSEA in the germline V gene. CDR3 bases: TGCAGTGGGGAGGGAGGGGGATTTAAAGAGACCCAGTACTTC. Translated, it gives CSGEGGGFKETQYF.

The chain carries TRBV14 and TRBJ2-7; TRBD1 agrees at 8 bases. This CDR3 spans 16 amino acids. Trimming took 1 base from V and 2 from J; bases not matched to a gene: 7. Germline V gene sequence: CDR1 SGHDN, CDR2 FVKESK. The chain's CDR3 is CASSQAPTGEPYEQYF. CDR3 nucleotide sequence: TGTGCCAGCAGCCAAGCCCCGACAGGGGAGCCCTACGAGCAGTACTTC.

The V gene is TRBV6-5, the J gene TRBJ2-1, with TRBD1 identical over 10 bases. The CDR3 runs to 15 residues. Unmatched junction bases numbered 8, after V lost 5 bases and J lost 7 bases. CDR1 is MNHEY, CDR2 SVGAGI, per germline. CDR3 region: CASSQGTGVGNEQFF. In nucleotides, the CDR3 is TGTGCCAGCAGTCAGGGGACAGGGGTCGGGAATGAGCAGTTCTTC.

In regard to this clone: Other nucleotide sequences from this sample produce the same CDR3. The CDR3 DNA reads as TGTGCCAGCAGTCCGACTAGCGGGAGTTACGAGCAGTACTTC. Translating gives CASSPTSGSYEQYF. The V and J genes are TRBV28 and TRBJ2-7; 12 bases are a match to TRBD2. Germline V gene lookup returns CDR1 MDHEN and CDR2 SYDVKM. The CDR3 is 14 amino acids. The junction had 3 bases not matched to a gene; V was cut back by 5 bases and J by 4 bases.

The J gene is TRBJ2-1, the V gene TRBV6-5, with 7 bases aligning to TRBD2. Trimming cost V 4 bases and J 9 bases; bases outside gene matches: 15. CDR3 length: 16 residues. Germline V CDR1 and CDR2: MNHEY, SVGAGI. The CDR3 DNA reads TGTGCCAGCAGTTTAAGCGGGGCAGGGAAGTATGCTGAGCAGTTCTTC. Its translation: CASSLSGAGKYAEQFF.

In nucleotides, the CDR3 is TGTGCCAGCAGTTATTCCCCCGCCCAGGGACGACGGGGGCAGCCCCAGCATTTT. This translates into CASSYSPAQGRRGQPQHF. V is TRBV5-8 and J is TRBJ1-5, with D possibly being TRBD1 (5 bases). V was trimmed by 5 bases and J by 7 bases, leaving 28 bases between them. This CDR3 has 18 amino acids. The germline V gene has CDR1 SGHTS and CDR2 YDEGEE.

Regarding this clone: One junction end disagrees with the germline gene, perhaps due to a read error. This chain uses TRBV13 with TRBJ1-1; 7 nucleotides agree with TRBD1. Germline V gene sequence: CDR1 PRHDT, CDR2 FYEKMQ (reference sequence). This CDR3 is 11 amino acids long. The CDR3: CASSLGTDAFF. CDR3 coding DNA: TGTGCCAGCAGCCTAGGGACAGATGCTTTCTTT.

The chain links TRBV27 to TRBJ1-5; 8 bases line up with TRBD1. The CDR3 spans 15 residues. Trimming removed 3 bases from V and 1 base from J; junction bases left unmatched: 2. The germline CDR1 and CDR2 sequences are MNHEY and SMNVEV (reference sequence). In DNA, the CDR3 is TGTGCCAGCAGTTTGGGACAGGACAGCAATCAGCCCCAGCATTTT. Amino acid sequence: CASSLGQDSNQPQHF.

In DNA, the CDR3 is TGTGCCAGCAGTTACGTCGCGGAGTCCCGGACCCAGTACTTC. Translation: CASSYVAESRTQYF. The chain has TRBV6-5 and TRBJ2-5; the D is unclear. CDR1 is MNHEY and CDR2 is SVGAGI in the germline V gene. Trimming removed 2 bases from V and 7 bases from J, with 14 bases in between. This CDR3 is 14 amino acids long.

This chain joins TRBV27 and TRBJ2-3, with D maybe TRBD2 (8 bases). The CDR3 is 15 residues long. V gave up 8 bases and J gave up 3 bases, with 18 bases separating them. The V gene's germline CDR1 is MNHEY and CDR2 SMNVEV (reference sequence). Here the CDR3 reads CASSGGGDGTDTQYF. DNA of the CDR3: TGTGCCAGCTCGGGAGGGGGCGATGGAACAGATACGCAGTATTTT.

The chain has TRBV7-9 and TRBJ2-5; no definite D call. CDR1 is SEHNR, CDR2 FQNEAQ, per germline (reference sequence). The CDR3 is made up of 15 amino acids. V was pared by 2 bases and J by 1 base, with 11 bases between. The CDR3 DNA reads TGTGCCAGCAGCTTATATAAGGGAATCCAAGAGACCCAGTACTTC. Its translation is CASSLYKGIQETQYF.

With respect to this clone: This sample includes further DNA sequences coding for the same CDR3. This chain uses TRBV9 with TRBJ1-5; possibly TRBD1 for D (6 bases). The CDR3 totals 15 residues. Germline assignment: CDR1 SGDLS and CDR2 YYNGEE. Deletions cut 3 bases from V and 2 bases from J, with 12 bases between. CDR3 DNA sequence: TGTGCCAGCAGCGCTTCGGACAGACGCAATCAGCCCCAGCATTTT. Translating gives CASSASDRRNQPQHF.

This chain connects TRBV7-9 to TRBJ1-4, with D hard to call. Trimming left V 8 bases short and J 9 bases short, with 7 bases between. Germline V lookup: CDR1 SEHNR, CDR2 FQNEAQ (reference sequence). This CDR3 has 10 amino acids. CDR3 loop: CASGLKKLFF. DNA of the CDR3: TGTGCCAGCGGCCTGAAAAAACTGTTTTTT.

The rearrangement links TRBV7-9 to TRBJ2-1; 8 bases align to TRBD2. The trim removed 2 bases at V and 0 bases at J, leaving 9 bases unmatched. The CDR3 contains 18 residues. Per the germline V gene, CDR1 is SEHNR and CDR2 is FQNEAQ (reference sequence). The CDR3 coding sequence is TGTGCCAGCAGCTTATTACTAGCGGCACCCAGCTCCTACAATGAGCAGTTCTTC. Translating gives CASSLLLAAPSSYNEQFF.